Sequencing of this T cell receptor (beta chain) was carried out in a study of human T cells and chemical hapten exposure. Findings of the study overall: There were significantly more large CDR3 similarity clusters among expanded TCRs than among controls.

This sample's time point: patch test 3, about 24 weeks after DPC sensitization. Treatment of the sample: therapeutic diphenylcyclopropenone sensitization with weekly scalp DPC. In its sample, this clonotype was seen many times. Its antigen remains unknown. TCRdb redid the calling of the RACE reads with MiXCR, one entry per CDR3 protein. The sample consists of about 170,000 distinct CDR3 sequences, roughly 26% of them appearing once. This clonotype originated in a woman aged 18-35 years with alopecia areata. Some clones in this sample may be carry-over from other donors' samples. Sequenced here: whole blood, sampled in connection with sensitization to the hapten diphenylcyclopropenone (DPC).

The CDR3 is CSAYRDLYGYTF. In nucleotides, the CDR3 is TGCAGTGCTTACAGGGATCTCTATGGCTACACCTTC. This chain links TRBV20-1 with TRBJ1-2; possibly TRBD1 for D (6 bases). V was cut by 5 bases and J by 4 bases, with 11 bases left in between. Germline loops: CDR1 DFQATT, CDR2 SNEGSKA (reference sequence). The CDR3 is 12 amino acids.